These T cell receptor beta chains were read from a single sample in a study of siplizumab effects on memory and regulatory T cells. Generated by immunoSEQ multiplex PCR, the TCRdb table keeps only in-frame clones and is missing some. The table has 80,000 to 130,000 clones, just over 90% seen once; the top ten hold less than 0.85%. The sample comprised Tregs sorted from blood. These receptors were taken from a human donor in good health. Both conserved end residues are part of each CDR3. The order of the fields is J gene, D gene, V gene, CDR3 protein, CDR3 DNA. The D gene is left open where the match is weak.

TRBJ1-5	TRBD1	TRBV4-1	CASSRDSHSNQPQHF	TGCGCCAGCAGCCGGGACAGTCATAGCAATCAGCCCCAGCATTTT
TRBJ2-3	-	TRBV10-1	CASSPGWATSTDTQYF	TGCGCCAGCAGCCCCGGGTGGGCGACTAGCACAGATACGCAGTATTTT
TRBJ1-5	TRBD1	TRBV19	CASSRDSYSNQPQHF	TGTGCCAGTAGCAGGGACAGTTATAGCAATCAGCCCCAGCATTTT
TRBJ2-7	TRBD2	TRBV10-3	CAATTSGSYEQYF	TGTGCCGCGACAACTAGCGGGAGCTACGAGCAGTACTTC
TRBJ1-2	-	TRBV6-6	CASSYDLQRRGYTF	TGTGCCAGCAGTTACGACTTACAGAGACGGGGCTACACCTTC
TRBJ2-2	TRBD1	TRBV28	CASSFVGGQEGAGELFF	TGTGCCAGCAGTTTCGTGGGTGGACAGGAAGGGGCCGGGGAGCTGTTTTTT
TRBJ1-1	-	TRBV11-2	CASSQRSNTEAFF	TGTGCCAGCAGCCAAAGGTCGAACACTGAAGCTTTCTTT
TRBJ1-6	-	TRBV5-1	CASSLTDSYNSPLHF	TGCGCCAGCAGCTTGACGGACAGTTATAATTCACCCCTCCACTTT
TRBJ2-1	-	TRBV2	CASTSSTYNEQFF	TGTGCCAGCACCTCTTCTACCTACAATGAGCAGTTCTTC
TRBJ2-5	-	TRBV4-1	CASSQGGRTRETQYF	TGCGCCAGCAGCCAAGGGGGAAGGACTCGAGAGACCCAGTACTTC
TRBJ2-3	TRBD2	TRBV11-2	CASRFSGRSGTDTQYF	TGTGCCAGCAGGTTTAGCGGGAGATCGGGCACAGATACGCAGTATTTT
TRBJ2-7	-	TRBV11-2	CASSLSHGAYEQYF	TGTGCCAGCAGCCTGTCTCACGGGGCCTACGAGCAGTACTTC
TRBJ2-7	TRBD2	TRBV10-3	CAISEGNSGPQGPYEQYF	TGTGCCATCAGTGAAGGGAATAGCGGGCCCCAGGGCCCCTACGAGCAGTACTTC